This TCR beta chain was documented in a study of blood T cell repertoires in COVID-19. Study in general: In each case, the material was cDNA or gDNA derived from T cells, B-cell-depleted T cells, or PBMCs.

The assay was immunoSEQ multiplex PCR, and TCRdb's table has in-frame clones only and misses some. This repertoire shows about 95,000 clones, around nine tenths found once; its top ten account for less than 5%. The germline gives CDR1 SGDLS, CDR2 YYNGEE. The V and J ends lost 4 bases and 6 bases, in that order; junction bases with no gene match: 11. The CDR3 contains 16 residues. The chain joins TRBV9 to TRBJ2-1; 9 bases are a match to TRBD2. Sequencing input: peripheral blood. This clonotype was sampled from a woman in her fifties or sixties in a cohort sampled during active COVID-19. CDR3 sequence (DNA): TGTGCCAGCAGCTCTATTGGGCGGGGGGGTGGCAATGAGCAGTTCTTC. Translating gives CASSSIGRGGGNEQFF.